Below, 26 T cell receptor beta chains from the same sample are listed, as sequenced in a study of shared T cell receptors in the human thymus (dated by TCRdb to 2020 to 2023). Libraries were built with the immunoSEQ multiplex PCR assay. TCRdb obtained this table from immuneACCESS and retained in-frame rearrangements with V and J assigned. These tables miss some clones; where compared with another copy, unresolved V genes account for less than half of the shortfall, and the remainder is unexplained. Within this sample are 700,000 to 750,000 clones, with over 75% of them counted one time only. The top ten constitute around 0.01% of the sample. This sample was shared with a second study, whose subject was human thymus T cells.

The sample taken for sequencing was thymocytes. These receptors were obtained from a girl under two years old with a congenital heart defect. Donor details come from another sample of the same person, matched by shared clones.

This chain connects TRBV27 to TRBJ1-6, with 7 bases aligning to TRBD1. The CDR3 is 14 amino acids. Germline CDR1 and CDR2: MNHEY and SMNVEV (reference sequence). V lost 8 bases, J lost 8 bases, and 9 bases stayed unmatched. CDR3 in DNA: TGTGCCAGCGGATCGGGACAGCTCTATTCACCCCTCCACTTT. This translates into CASGSGQLYSPLHF.

The gene calls are TRBV21-1 and TRBJ2-3; TRBD1, the table's D call, lacks a check against the DNA. TRBV21-1 is described as a pseudogene. The CDR3 has 16 residues. The CDR3 DNA reads as TGTGCCAGCAGCCGTTTGGGGGCTATTCGCACAGATACGCAGTATTTT. This codes for CASSRLGAIRTDTQYF.

The chain is built from TRBV28 and TRBJ2-2; D perhaps matches TRBD2 (6 bases). The CDR3 length is 19 residues. Deletions cut 0 bases from V and 1 base from J, with 18 bases between. CDR1 and CDR2 from the germline V gene are MDHEN and SYDVKM. The CDR3 sequence is CASSLCYMAGRLNTGELFF. The DNA for the CDR3 is TGTGCCAGCAGTTTATGTTACATGGCGGGACGCTTGAACACCGGGGAGCTGTTTTTT.

The CDR3 here is CASSQVDSYLNSYEQYF. The CDR3 nucleotides are TGCGCCAGCAGCCAGGTTGACAGTTACCTCAACTCCTACGAGCAGTACTTC. This chain joins TRBV4-1 and TRBJ2-7; possible D gene TRBD1, 5 bases. This CDR3 contains 17 residues. The germline CDR1 and CDR2 sequences are MGHRA and YSYEKL. V was pared by 3 bases and J by 0 bases, with 18 bases between.

This clone showed up just once. The chain uses TRBV27 and TRBJ2-3; 9 bases line up with TRBD1. The germline gives CDR1 MNHEY, CDR2 SMNVEV (reference sequence). The CDR3 extends over 16 amino acids. V gave up 5 bases and J gave up 3 bases; unmatched junction bases: 9. CDR3 nucleotides: TGTGCCAGCAGTCCGCCCGGGACAGGGCTAACAGATACGCAGTATTTT. It translates to CASSPPGTGLTDTQYF.

The J gene is TRBJ1-1, the V gene TRBV2, with 7 positions matching TRBD1. CDR1 and CDR2 (germline): SNHLY, FYNNEI. The V gene end was trimmed by 8 bases and the J gene end by 6 bases; junction bases not matched to a gene: 3. There are 11 residues in the CDR3. CDR3 coding DNA: TGTGCCAGCTCCGGGACAGCTGAAGCTTTCTTT. Translation: CASSGTAEAFF.

This chain links TRBV27 with TRBJ2-5; 7 positions match TRBD1. The V segment lost 3 bases and the J segment 5 bases; nucleotides outside the gene matches: 18. Germline lookup yields CDR1 MNHEY and CDR2 SMNVEV (reference sequence). CDR3 length: 18 residues. The CDR3 spells CASSFNPPRGQEWETQYF. The DNA for the CDR3 is TGTGCCAGCAGTTTTAATCCCCCTCGCGGACAGGAATGGGAGACCCAGTACTTC.

The V call is TRBV25-1, the J call TRBJ1-1, with 9 nucleotides matching TRBD1. V gave up 7 bases and J gave up 5 bases; unmatched junction bases: 20. Germline CDR1 and CDR2: MGHDK and SYGVNS. The CDR3 length is 18 residues. As DNA, the CDR3 is TGTGCCAGCATGAACTCCGGGACAGGGTCTATGAATACGACTGAAGCTTTCTTT. Its translation is CASMNSGTGSMNTTEAFF.

V is TRBV2 and J is TRBJ1-5; TRBD1 agrees at 12 bases. CDR3 length: 17 amino acids. Unmatched junction bases numbered 8, after V lost 3 bases and J lost 5 bases. Germline CDR1 and CDR2: SNHLY and FYNNEI. The DNA of the CDR3 is TGTGCCAGCAGTGAGCGGGGGGACAGGGGGCAGCATCAGCCCCAGCATTTT. Residues: CASSERGDRGQHQPQHF. The whole variable domain, remainder taken from reference TRBV2 and TRBJ1-5, is EPEVTQTPSHQVTQMGQEVILRCVPISNHLYFYWYRQILGQKVEFLVSFYNNEISEKSEIFDDQFSVERPDGSNFTLKIRSTKLEDSAMYFCASSERGDRGQHQPQHFGDGTRLSIL.

This clone was seen only once. DNA for the CDR3: TGCGCCAGCAGCTTGGCCCACAGGGGAGGTGAAAAACTGTTTTTT. This encodes CASSLAHRGGEKLFF. This chain connects TRBV5-1 to TRBJ1-4; 7 bases are shared with TRBD1. V was pared by 0 bases and J by 7 bases, with 6 bases of the junction left unmatched. From germline, CDR1 is SGHRS and CDR2 YFSETQ. This CDR3 is built from 15 residues.

The chain carries TRBV6-6 and TRBJ1-1; 7 bases agree with TRBD1. The CDR3 has 15 residues. The germline V gene encodes CDR1 MNHNY and CDR2 SVGAGI (reference sequence). The ends lost 0 bases at V and 0 bases at J; junction bases unmatched: 1. CDR3 in DNA: TGTGCCAGCAGTTACTCGACAGGGATGAACACTGAAGCTTTCTTT. Amino acid sequence: CASSYSTGMNTEAFF.

This clone was observed once. CDR3 sequence reads: CAISDTGQGVNYGYTF. Here the CDR3 DNA reads TGTGCCATCAGTGACACGGGACAGGGGGTAAACTATGGCTACACCTTC. V and J are TRBV10-3 and TRBJ1-2; 11 bases are a match to TRBD1. The CDR3 extends over 16 amino acids. The V segment lost 3 bases and the J segment 2 bases; nucleotides outside the gene matches: 5. The germline gives CDR1 ENHRY, CDR2 SYGVKD.

The chain combines TRBV6-1 with TRBJ1-1; weak D call: TRBD1 (6 bases). Trimming left V 1 base short and J 1 base short, with 19 bases between. CDR1 is MNHNS and CDR2 is SASEGT in the germline V gene. This CDR3 is built from 18 residues. This chain's CDR3 is CASSEGRQEGPGNTEAFF. DNA of the CDR3: TGTGCCAGCAGTGAAGGACGACAGGAAGGTCCCGGGAACACTGAAGCTTTCTTT.

This clone was recorded once. This chain uses TRBV19 with TRBJ1-4; tentative D call: TRBD1 (5 bases). Germline values: CDR1 LNHDA, CDR2 SQIVND (reference sequence). The CDR3 totals 18 residues. V was cut by 0 bases and J by 1 base, with 15 bases left in between. The DNA of the CDR3 is TGTGCCAGTAGTATAGAAACTCGGCAGGGTGTAACTAATGAAAAACTGTTTTTT. This sequence encodes CASSIETRQGVTNEKLFF.

The sample holds one count of this clone. V and J are TRBV12-5 and TRBJ2-5; D is possibly TRBD2 (5 bases). Trimming pared 0 bases from V and 2 bases from J, leaving 13 bases between. Germline CDR1 and CDR2: LGHNT and FRNRAP. CDR3 length: 16 amino acids. CDR3 nucleotide sequence: TGTGCTAGTGGTTTGGTCGATTACCGGGAACAAGAGACCCAGTACTTC. Translating gives CASGLVDYREQETQYF.

The rearrangement links TRBV30 to TRBJ2-7, with a weak D call TRBD1 (5 bases). Germline-derived CDR1 and CDR2 are GTSNPN and SVGIG (reference sequence). This CDR3 region has 15 residues. Trimming cost V 0 bases and J 3 bases, with 15 bases left between them. Written as DNA, the CDR3 is TGTGCCTGGAGTGTACCCACGGACATCAGCTACGAGCAGTACTTC. It encodes CAWSVPTDISYEQYF.

This clone was seen just once. The V call is TRBV28, the J call TRBJ2-7, with TRBD1 identical over 8 bases. The CDR3 covers 14 residues. The V segment lost 5 bases and the J segment 5 bases; nucleotides outside the gene matches: 8. Germline V gene lookup returns CDR1 MDHEN and CDR2 SYDVKM. In DNA, the CDR3 is TGTGCCAGCAGTCTCGGACAGGGCTGGGACGAGCAGTACTTC. Protein: CASSLGQGWDEQYF.

The chain links TRBV2 to TRBJ2-1, with TRBD2 as a possible D gene (5 bases). V was pared by 8 bases and J by 0 bases, with 11 bases between. Germline-derived CDR1 and CDR2 are SNHLY and FYNNEI. There are 14 residues in the CDR3. The chain's CDR3 is CASQEEVSYNEQFF. In nucleotides, the CDR3 is TGTGCCAGCCAGGAGGAGGTCTCCTACAATGAGCAGTTCTTC.

The CDR3 loop is CASSSRGRGPSRDTGYSNQPQHF. For the CDR3, the DNA is TGTGCCAGCAGTAGTCGCGGGCGGGGGCCTTCCCGGGATACCGGTTATAGCAATCAGCCCCAGCATTTT. The chain employs TRBV28 and TRBJ1-5, with D possibly matching TRBD1 (6 bases). Germline assignment: CDR1 MDHEN and CDR2 SYDVKM. The CDR3 is made up of 23 amino acids. The V gene lost 5 bases and the J gene lost 0 bases, with 35 bases spanning the gap.

J is TRBJ1-4 and V is TRBV4-2, with TRBD1 as a possible D gene (6 bases). V was trimmed by 3 bases and J by 10 bases, leaving 9 bases between them. The CDR3 has 12 residues. CDR1 LGHNA and CDR2 YNFKEQ come from the germline V gene. The CDR3 DNA reads as TGTGCCAGCAGCCACCGACAGGTAAAACTGTTTTTT. Translated: CASSHRQVKLFF.

The chain employs TRBV7-6 and TRBJ2-5; D is uncertain. V dropped 5 bases and J dropped 2 bases, with 9 bases sitting between them. The germline gives CDR1 SGHVS, CDR2 FNYEAQ. The CDR3 loop spans 13 amino acids. The CDR3 reads CASSLLGQETQYF. CDR3 nucleotide sequence: TGTGCCAGCAGCCTACTTGGTCAAGAGACCCAGTACTTC.

V gene TRBV6-5 combines with J gene TRBJ2-7, with D possibly being TRBD2 (5 bases). CDR1 and CDR2 from the germline V gene are MNHEY and SVGAGI. Trimming removed 1 base from V and 3 bases from J, with 13 bases in between. CDR3 length: 15 residues. The CDR3 reads CASSYWTRVGYEQYF. DNA for the CDR3: TGTGCCAGCAGTTACTGGACGAGGGTCGGCTACGAGCAGTACTTC.

The genes are TRBV4-2 and TRBJ2-7; 13 bases map to TRBD2. The CDR3 loop spans 15 amino acids. J was trimmed by 4 bases and V by 0 bases; bases with no gene match: 0. Looked up from germline, CDR1 is LGHNA and CDR2 is YNFKEQ. The CDR3 DNA reads TGTGCCAGCAGCCAAGAACTAGCGGGGGGGTACGAGCAGTACTTC. Translating it yields CASSQELAGGYEQYF.

The chain joins TRBV6-1 to TRBJ1-2; D remains unclear. CDR1 and CDR2 (germline): MNHNS, SASEGT. Trimming shortened V by 0 bases and J by 4 bases, and 27 bases separated the two germline ends. The CDR3 consists of 20 residues. The CDR3 protein is CASSEALRRVGGGILYGYTF. In nucleotides, the CDR3 is TGTGCCAGCAGTGAAGCGCTTCGGAGGGTGGGAGGCGGCATCCTCTATGGCTACACCTTC.

This chain joins TRBV13 and TRBJ1-1; D possibly corresponds to TRBD1 (6 bases). Germline V gene lookup returns CDR1 PRHDT and CDR2 FYEKMQ (reference sequence). Trimming pared 3 bases from V and 10 bases from J, leaving 18 bases between. CDR3 length equals 14 residues. The CDR3 sequence is CASSFDCGTKRAFF. CDR3 coding DNA: TGTGCCAGCAGCTTCGATTGTGGGACAAAGAGAGCTTTCTTT.

The chain couples TRBV4-1 to TRBJ2-7; TRBD2 might be the D (6 bases). There are 13 residues in the CDR3. Germline CDR1 is MGHRA and CDR2 is YSYEKL. The germline V and J ends were trimmed by 3 bases and 5 bases, with 11 bases remaining between them. The CDR3 sequence: CASSQEGSDEQYF. The CDR3 DNA sequence: TGCGCCAGCAGCCAGGAGGGGTCGGACGAGCAGTACTTC.